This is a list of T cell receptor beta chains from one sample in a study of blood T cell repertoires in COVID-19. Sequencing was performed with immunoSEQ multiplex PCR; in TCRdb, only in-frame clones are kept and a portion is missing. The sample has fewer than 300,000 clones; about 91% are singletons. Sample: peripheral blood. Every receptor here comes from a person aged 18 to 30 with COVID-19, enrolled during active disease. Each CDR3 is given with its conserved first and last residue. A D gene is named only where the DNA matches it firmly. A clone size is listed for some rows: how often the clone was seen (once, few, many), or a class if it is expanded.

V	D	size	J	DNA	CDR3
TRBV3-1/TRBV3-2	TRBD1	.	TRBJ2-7	TGTGCCAGCACCCCGGGACAGGGTAACGAGCAGTACTTC	CASTPGQGNEQYF
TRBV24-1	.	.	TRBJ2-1	TGTGCCACCAGTGATGCGGGGAACGAGCAGTTCTTC	CATSDAGNEQFF
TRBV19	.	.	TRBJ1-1	TGTGCCAGTAGCGCGGGGGGCCCGAACACTGAAGCTTTCTTT	CASSAGGPNTEAFF
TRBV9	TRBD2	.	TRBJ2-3	TGTGCCAGCAGCGTAGGGGCTAGCGGGAGTCCAGATACGCAGTATTTT	CASSVGASGSPDTQYF
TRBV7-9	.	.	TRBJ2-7	TGTGCCAGCAGCTTGCTATCGTTCGAGCAGTACTTC	CASSLLSFEQYF
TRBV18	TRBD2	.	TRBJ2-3	TGTGCCAGCTCACCAGCGGGGGCAGATACGCAGTATTTT	CASSPAGADTQYF
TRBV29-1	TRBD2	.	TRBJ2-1	TGCAGCGTTGAAAGTATCCTAGCGGAATACAATGAGCAGTTCTTC	CSVESILAEYNEQFF
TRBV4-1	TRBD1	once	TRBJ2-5	TGCGCCAGCAGCCAAGGGGACAGGGTCACCCCAGGGGAGACCCAGTACTTC	CASSQGDRVTPGETQYF
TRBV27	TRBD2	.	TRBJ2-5	TGTGCCAGCAGTCCCGGACTAGCAGAGACCCAGTACTTC	CASSPGLAETQYF
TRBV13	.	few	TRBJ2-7	TGTGCCAGCAGCCCCTCGGTCCGCCCCCACGAGCAGTACTTC	CASSPSVRPHEQYF
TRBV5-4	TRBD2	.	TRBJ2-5	TGTGCCAGCAGCCCCGGGACTAGCGGGAGTAGAGAGACCCAGTACTTC	CASSPGTSGSRETQYF
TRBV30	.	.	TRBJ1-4	TGTGCCGGGGGGGGGACCTATGAAAAACTGTTTTTT	CAGGGTYEKLFF
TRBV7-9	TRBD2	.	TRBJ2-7	TGTGCCAGCAGCTCTTTGACTAGCGGCTCCTACGAGCAGTACTTC	CASSSLTSGSYEQYF
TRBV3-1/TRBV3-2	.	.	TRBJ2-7	TGTGCCAGCAGCCAAGCCGGGGGTCATAAGGGCTCCTACGAGCAGTACTTC	CASSQAGGHKGSYEQYF
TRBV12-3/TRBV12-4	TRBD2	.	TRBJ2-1	TGTGCCAGCCGTAACACGGGGGGCAATGAGCAGTTCTTC	CASRNTGGNEQFF
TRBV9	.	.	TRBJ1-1	TGTGCCAGCAGCGACGGCCAGGGGCGAGGTGAAGCTTTCTTT	CASSDGQGRGEAFF
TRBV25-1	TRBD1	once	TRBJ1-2	TGTGCCAGCAGTGAACTCGGACAGGAACACTATGGCTACACCTTC	CASSELGQEHYGYTF
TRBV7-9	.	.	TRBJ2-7	TGTGCCAGCAGTCGTAGGGGCCAGGGGGGAACCTACGAGCAGTACTTC	CASSRRGQGGTYEQYF
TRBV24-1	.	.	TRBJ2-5	TGTGCCACCACCTTGACGGGTCTACAAGAGACCCAGTACTTC	CATTLTGLQETQYF
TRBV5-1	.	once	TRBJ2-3	TGCGCCAGCAGCTTGGAGGGACTCCAAATAGCAGATACGCAGTATTTT	CASSLEGLQIADTQYF
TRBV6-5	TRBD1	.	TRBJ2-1	TGTGCCAGCAGTTGGGCGGGGACAGGTTACAATGAGCAGTTCTTC	CASSWAGTGYNEQFF
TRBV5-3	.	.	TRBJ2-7	TGTGCCAGACGCCCAAATTCGACAGGTCTCTCCTACGAGCAGTACTTC	CARRPNSTGLSYEQYF
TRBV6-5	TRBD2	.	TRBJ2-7	TGTGCCAGCAGTACTAGCGGAAACTACGAGCAGTACTTC	CASSTSGNYEQYF
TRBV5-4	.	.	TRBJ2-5	TGTGCCAGCAGCTTTTCTACTGACAGACAAGAGACCCAGTACTTC	CASSFSTDRQETQYF
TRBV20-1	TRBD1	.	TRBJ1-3	TGCAGTGCTAATGACAGGGTTGGAAACACCATATATTTT	CSANDRVGNTIYF
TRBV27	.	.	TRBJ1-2	TGTGCCAGCAGTCCTCGGGGGGGTTGGTTTGGCTACACCTTC	CASSPRGGWFGYTF
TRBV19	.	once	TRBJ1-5	TGTGCCAGTAGTCTTCGACAGGCTGAGGATCAGCCCCAGCATTTT	CASSLRQAEDQPQHF
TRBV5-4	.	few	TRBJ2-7	TGTGCCAGCAGCTTTTCCGAGTCCTACGAGCAGTACTTC	CASSFSESYEQYF
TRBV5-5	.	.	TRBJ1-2	TGTGCCAGCAGCCATCAGGGAAACTATGGCTACACCTTC	CASSHQGNYGYTF
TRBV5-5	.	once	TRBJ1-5	TGTGCCAGCAACCGAGGGGAGGGTAATCAGCCCCAGCATTTT	CASNRGEGNQPQHF
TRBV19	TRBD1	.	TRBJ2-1	TGTGCCAGGGGACAGCGCTCCTACAATGAGCAGTTCTTC	CARGQRSYNEQFF
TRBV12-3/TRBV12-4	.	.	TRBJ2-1	TGTGCCAGCAGTTTCTGGAGGAATGAGCAGTTCTTC	CASSFWRNEQFF
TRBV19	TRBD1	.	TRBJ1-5	TGTGCCAGTAGATGGACAGGGACGGGCAATCAGCCCCAGCATTTT	CASRWTGTGNQPQHF
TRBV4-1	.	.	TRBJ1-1	TGCGCCAGCAGCCTTGGGGGGAGCACTGAAGCTTTCTTT	CASSLGGSTEAFF
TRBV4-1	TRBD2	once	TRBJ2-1	TGCGCCAGCAGCCAAGGACTAGCGGCATTACTTGAGCAGTTCTTC	CASSQGLAALLEQFF
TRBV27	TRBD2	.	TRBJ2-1	TGTGCCAGCAGTTTATCCGGACTAGCGGGAGTAGGTGGTGAGCAGTTCTTC	CASSLSGLAGVGGEQFF
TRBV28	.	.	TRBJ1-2	TGTGCCAGCAGTTTAGAGAGTGGCTACACCTTC	CASSLESGYTF
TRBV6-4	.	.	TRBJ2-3	TGTGCCAGCAGTGGACAGTCCACAGATACGCAGTATTTT	CASSGQSTDTQYF
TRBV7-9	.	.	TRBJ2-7	TGTGCCAGCAGCCTAAAGGGGCCCTACGAGCAGTACTTC	CASSLKGPYEQYF
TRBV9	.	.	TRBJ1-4	TGTGCCAGCAGCGTATTCTCCGGGGGGGAAAAACTGTTTTTT	CASSVFSGGEKLFF
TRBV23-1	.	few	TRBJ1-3	TGCGCCAGCGGACATTCTGGAAACACCATATATTTT	CASGHSGNTIYF
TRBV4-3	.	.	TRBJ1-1	TGCGCCAGCAGCCAAGATCGGGGGACCACTGAAGCTTTCTTT	CASSQDRGTTEAFF
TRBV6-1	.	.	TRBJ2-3	TGTGCCAGCAGTGAATGGTTTAATCAGGCACAAGATACGCAGTATTTT	CASSEWFNQAQDTQYF
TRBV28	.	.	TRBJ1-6	TGTGCCAGCACCCCCGTAGGCCAGGGGCAATCACCCCTCCACTTT	CASTPVGQGQSPLHF
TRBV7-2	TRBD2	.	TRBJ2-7	TGTGCCAGCAGCTTGACTAGCGGGAGGGCCTGGTACGAGCAGTACTTC	CASSLTSGRAWYEQYF
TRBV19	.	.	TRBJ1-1	TGTGCCAGTAGTATAACGGGACACAAAGACACTGAAGCTTTCTTT	CASSITGHKDTEAFF
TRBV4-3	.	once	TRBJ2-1	TGCGCCAGCAGCCAAGGGAGTTACAATGAGCAGTTCTTC	CASSQGSYNEQFF
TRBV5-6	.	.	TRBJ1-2	TGTGCCAGCAGCTTACCACAGTTCTATGGCTACACCTTC	CASSLPQFYGYTF
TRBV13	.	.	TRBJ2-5	TGTGCCAGCAGCTTAGCGGGAGAGGGAGGGACCCAGTACTTC	CASSLAGEGGTQYF